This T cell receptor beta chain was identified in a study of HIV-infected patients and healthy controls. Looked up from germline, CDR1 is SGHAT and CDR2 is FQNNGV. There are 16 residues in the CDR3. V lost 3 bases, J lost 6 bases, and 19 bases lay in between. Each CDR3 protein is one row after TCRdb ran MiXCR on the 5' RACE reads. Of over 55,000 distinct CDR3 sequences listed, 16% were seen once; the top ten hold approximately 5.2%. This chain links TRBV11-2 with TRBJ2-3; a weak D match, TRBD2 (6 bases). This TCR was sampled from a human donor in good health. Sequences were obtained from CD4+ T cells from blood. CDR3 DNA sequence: TGTGCCAGCAGCTTTAGCGGAGAAGGGCCGTGGGATACGCAGTATTTT. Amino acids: CASSFSGEGPWDTQYF. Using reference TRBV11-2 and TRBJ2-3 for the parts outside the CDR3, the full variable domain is EAGVAQSPRYKIIEKRQSVAFWCNPISGHATLYWYQQILGQGPKLLIQFQNNGVVDDSQLPKDRFSAERLKGVDSTLKIQPAKLEDSAVYLCASSFSGEGPWDTQYFGPGTRLTVL.